These T cell receptor beta chains were read from a single sample in a study of early T cells in non-severe SARS-CoV-2 infection. TCRdb processed the 5' RACE reads anew with MiXCR; each CDR3 protein has one entry. The repertoire holds about 80,000 distinct CDR3 sequences, with about 5% as singletons. Material: whole blood, obtained at baseline. Receptors were obtained from an adult who was a healthcare worker with PCR-confirmed SARS-CoV-2 infection or an uninfected control (not recorded which). The CDR3 runs from the conserved cysteine through the conserved F or W. A D gene is named only where the DNA matches it firmly. Clone size, where shown, is once, few, many, or a class for clones that have expanded.

d_gene: -; j_gene: TRBJ2-7; v_gene: TRBV29-1; abundance: many; CDR3aa: CSATGDGGYEQYF; CDR3nt: TGCAGCGCTACAGGGGACGGGGGCTACGAGCAGTACTTC
d_gene: -; j_gene: TRBJ2-3; v_gene: TRBV12-3/TRBV12-4; abundance: -; CDR3aa: CASSYSANTQYF; CDR3nt: TGTGCCAGCAGTTATAGTGCAAATACGCAGTATTTT
d_gene: -; j_gene: TRBJ2-2; v_gene: TRBV7-6; abundance: many; CDR3aa: CASSSRRNTGELFF; CDR3nt: TGTGCCAGCAGCTCGCGCAGAAACACCGGGGAGCTGTTTTTT
d_gene: -; j_gene: TRBJ1-1; v_gene: TRBV11-1; abundance: few; CDR3aa: CASSLHQDKAFF; CDR3nt: TGTGCCAGCAGCTTACATCAGGATAAAGCTTTCTTT
d_gene: TRBD2; j_gene: TRBJ2-5; v_gene: TRBV4-1; abundance: few; CDR3aa: CASSQSSGNQETQYF; CDR3nt: TGCGCCAGCAGCCAATCTAGCGGGAATCAAGAGACCCAGTACTTC
d_gene: TRBD1; j_gene: TRBJ1-1; v_gene: TRBV4-1; abundance: many; CDR3aa: CASSQGQGTNTEAFF; CDR3nt: TGCGCCAGCAGCCAGGGACAGGGGACGAACACTGAAGCTTTCTTT
d_gene: TRBD2; j_gene: TRBJ2-3; v_gene: TRBV7-3; abundance: large; CDR3aa: CASSPGLGGTDTQYF; CDR3nt: TGTGCCAGCAGCCCCGGACTAGGGGGCACAGATACGCAGTATTTT
d_gene: -; j_gene: TRBJ2-7; v_gene: TRBV24-1; abundance: many; CDR3aa: CATSDLVGETYEQYF; CDR3nt: TGTGCCACCAGTGATTTGGTGGGGGAAACCTACGAGCAGTACTTC
d_gene: -; j_gene: TRBJ2-3; v_gene: TRBV19; abundance: -; CDR3aa: CASRDTDPGDTQYF; CDR3nt: TGTGCCAGTAGGGACACGGACCCAGGGGATACGCAGTATTTT
d_gene: TRBD2; j_gene: TRBJ2-1; v_gene: TRBV11-2; abundance: many; CDR3aa: CASSSGGYNEQFF; CDR3nt: TGTGCCAGCAGCTCGGGGGGGTACAATGAGCAGTTCTTC